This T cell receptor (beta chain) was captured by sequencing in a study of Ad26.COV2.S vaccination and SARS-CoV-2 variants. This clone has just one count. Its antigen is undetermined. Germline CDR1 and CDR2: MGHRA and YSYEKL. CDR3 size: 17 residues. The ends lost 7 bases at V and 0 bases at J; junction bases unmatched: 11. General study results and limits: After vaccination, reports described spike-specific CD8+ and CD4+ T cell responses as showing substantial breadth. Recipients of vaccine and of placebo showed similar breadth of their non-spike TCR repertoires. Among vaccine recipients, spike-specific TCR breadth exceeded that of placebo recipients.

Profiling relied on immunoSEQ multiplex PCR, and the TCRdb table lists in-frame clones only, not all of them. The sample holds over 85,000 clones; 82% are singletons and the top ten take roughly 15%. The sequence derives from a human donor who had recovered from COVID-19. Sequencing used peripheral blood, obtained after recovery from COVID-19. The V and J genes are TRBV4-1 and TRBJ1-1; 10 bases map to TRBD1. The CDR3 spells CASTPTGGLLMNTEAFF. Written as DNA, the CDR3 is TGCGCCAGCACCCCGACAGGGGGCCTCCTTATGAACACTGAAGCTTTCTTT.